This TCR beta chain derives from a study of immune cell composition in non-small cell lung cancer. Repertoires were generated with immunoSEQ multiplex PCR, while TCRdb's copy carries only in-frame clones and drops some. The repertoire holds 6,200 or so clones, with roughly four fifths as singletons. This clone was found a few times. This specimen includes other DNA sequences encoding the same CDR3. The normal lung sample lay at least 3 cm, and maximally far, from the tumour. Sequencing used non-adjacent lung tissue. This receptor was identified in a human donor with non-small cell lung cancer.

The CDR3 sequence is CASSFGGGGETQYF. The CDR3 bases are TGTGCCAGCAGCTTTGGGGGCGGAGGAGAGACCCAGTACTTC. V and J are TRBV7-3 and TRBJ2-5; tentatively, D is TRBD1 (6 bases). In germline, CDR1 is SGHTA, CDR2 FQGTGA. Between the trimmed V and J ends, which lost 3 bases and 4 bases, there was a span of 12 bases. The CDR3 has 14 residues. Full variable domain (rest looked up from reference TRBV7-3 and TRBJ2-5): GAGVSQTPSNKVTEKGKYVELRCDPISGHTALYWYRQSLGQGPEFLIYFQGTGAADDSGLPNDRFFAVRPEGSVSTLKIQRTERGDSAVYLCASSFGGGGETQYFGPGTRLLVL.